The 18 T cell receptor beta chains below were found in one sample sequenced in a study of PD-1 blockade in classical Hodgkin lymphoma (TCRdb year 2020). The time point label here, explained by the study, means: cycle 1 day 1 (C1D1), immediately before nivolumab initiation. Relapse after autologous stem cell transplantation had occurred in all trial patients, and cohorts A, B and C were distinguished by prior brentuximab vedotin exposure. Libraries were constructed by the immunoSEQ multiplex PCR assay. TCRdb's version of the immuneACCESS table is confined to in-frame rearrangements and falls short of the full clone set. An unresolved V gene accounts for under half of the shortfall where checked; the remainder is of unknown origin. The sample profile shows about 98,000 clones; 80% to 95% of them were found once. Together, the top ten hold 2.5% to 3% of the sample. This material consisted of peripheral blood mononuclear cells (PBMCs), taken at baseline. All receptors come from a human donor with classical Hodgkin lymphoma.

The chain uses TRBV27 and TRBJ2-3; no reliable D call. Germline V gene lookup returns CDR1 MNHEY and CDR2 SMNVEV (reference sequence). The CDR3 has 13 residues. Trimming removed 5 bases from V and 5 bases from J, with 11 bases in between. The CDR3 DNA reads TGTGCCAGCAGTATCGGGTTGGGAGATACGCAGTATTTT. Translating it yields CASSIGLGDTQYF.

V gene TRBV5-1 combines with J gene TRBJ2-7, with D maybe TRBD1 (6 bases). The V end was cut by 4 bases, the J end by 1 base, with 15 bases between. In germline, CDR1 is SGHRS, CDR2 YFSETQ. CDR3 size: 15 residues. The CDR3 region is CASSLDSRGSYEQYF. The CDR3 nucleotides read TGCGCCAGCAGCCTCGACTCCAGGGGTTCCTACGAGCAGTACTTC.

The rearrangement uses TRBV28 and TRBJ2-1; 9 bases are shared with TRBD2. This CDR3 spans 15 amino acids. V shed 8 bases, J shed 6 bases, and the junction held 11 bases outside the gene matches. Germline CDR1 MDHEN, CDR2 SYDVKM. This chain's CDR3 is CASGEGLAVGNEQFF. Written as DNA, the CDR3 is TGTGCCAGCGGCGAGGGACTAGCTGTGGGCAATGAGCAGTTCTTC.

V gene TRBV6-1 combines with J gene TRBJ2-3; weak D call: TRBD2 (5 bases). The CDR3 is 14 residues long. Germline values: CDR1 MNHNS, CDR2 SASEGT. The ends were cut back, 6 bases at V and 5 bases at J, with 15 bases in the middle. For the CDR3, the DNA is TGTGCCAGCAGAGTTGACGGAGGTGGAGATACGCAGTATTTT. This gives the protein CASRVDGGGDTQYF.

The chain couples TRBV30 to TRBJ1-5; D gene uncertain. The CDR3 length is 11 residues. The germline V and J ends were trimmed by 5 bases and 4 bases, with 6 bases remaining between them. Looked up from germline, CDR1 is GTSNPN and CDR2 is SVGIG (reference sequence). The CDR3 sequence is CAWGRNQPQHF. Written as DNA, the CDR3 is TGTGCCTGGGGGAGAAATCAGCCCCAGCATTTT.

J is TRBJ1-1 and V is TRBV19; no firm D call. The CDR3 is made up of 12 amino acids. Germline CDR1 reads LNHDA; CDR2 reads SQIVND (reference sequence). The V end was cut by 3 bases, the J end by 5 bases, with 7 bases between. CDR3 nucleotide sequence: TGTGCCAGTAGTATTGGGAGGACTGAAGCTTTCTTT. Translation gives CASSIGRTEAFF.

The CDR3 is CSTGQGAVWGTQYF. CDR3 coding DNA: TGCAGCACGGGACAGGGGGCTGTCTGGGGTACGCAGTATTTT. V gene TRBV29-1 combines with J gene TRBJ2-3; 12 nucleotides match TRBD1. Germline assignment: CDR1 SQVTM and CDR2 ANQGSEA. V trimming: 8 bases; J trimming: 8 bases; junction bases outside the gene matches: 11. The CDR3 loop spans 14 amino acids.

The chain uses TRBV6-5 and TRBJ1-2, with 7 nucleotides matching TRBD1. In germline, CDR1 is MNHEY, CDR2 SVGAGI. This CDR3 is built from 13 residues. J was trimmed by 6 bases and V by 10 bases; bases with no gene match: 11. The CDR3 is CATRTGSYNGYTF. In DNA, the CDR3 is TGTGCCACCCGGACAGGTTCTTACAATGGCTACACCTTC.

The chain combines TRBV27 with TRBJ2-5; no firm D call. Trimming pared 6 bases from V and 5 bases from J, leaving 7 bases between. The CDR3 extends over 11 amino acids. Germline CDR1 and CDR2: MNHEY and SMNVEV (reference sequence). DNA for the CDR3: TGTGCCAGCAGATCCCGGGAGACCCAGTACTTC. This codes for CASRSRETQYF.

This chain connects TRBV2 to TRBJ1-2, with a tentative D call TRBD1 (5 bases). Germline CDR1 and CDR2: SNHLY and FYNNEI. Trimming took off 4 bases at V and 11 bases at J, with 11 bases between the two ends. The CDR3 runs to 11 residues. CDR3 sequence: CASSVTALYTF. In DNA form, the CDR3 reads TGTGCCAGCAGTGTGACAGCTTTGTACACCTTC. Full variable domain (missing parts from reference TRBV2 and TRBJ1-2): EPEVTQTPSHQVTQMGQEVILRCVPISNHLYFYWYRQILGQKVEFLVSFYNNEISEKSEIFDDQFSVERPDGSNFTLKIRSTKLEDSAMYFCASSVTALYTFGSGTRLTVV.

The chain combines TRBV5-8 with TRBJ1-3; D is possibly TRBD1 (6 bases). This CDR3 contains 16 residues. The V end was cut by 5 bases, the J end by 0 bases, with 15 bases between. Germline CDR1 and CDR2: SGHTS and YDEGEE. The CDR3: CASSPGTSYSGNTIYF. The CDR3 nucleotides read TGTGCCAGCAGTCCCGGGACATCCTACTCTGGAAACACCATATATTTT.

This clone has a single count. DNA of the CDR3: TGTGCCAGCAGCCCCTCAGGGTTAGTATACACTGAAGCTTTCTTT. It specifies CASSPSGLVYTEAFF. The chain joins TRBV11-1 to TRBJ1-1, with a tentative D call TRBD1 (5 bases). The CDR3 is made up of 15 amino acids. Germline loops: CDR1 SGHAT, CDR2 FQDESV (reference sequence). Trimming took 5 bases from V and 3 from J, leaving 16 bases between them.

The chain combines TRBV6-1 with TRBJ1-1; no clear D. V shed 5 bases and J shed 6 bases, with 16 bases lying between them. In germline, CDR1 is MNHNS, CDR2 SASEGT. The length of the CDR3 is 14 residues. The CDR3 coding sequence is TGTGCCAGCAGTAACCGGACTGGGAGCGCTGAAGCTTTCTTT. Protein sequence: CASSNRTGSAEAFF.

The chain is built from TRBV7-7 and TRBJ2-5; D gene unclear. Between the trimmed V and J ends, which lost 5 bases and 2 bases, there was a span of 9 bases. From germline, CDR1 is SSHAT and CDR2 FNYEAQ (reference sequence). The CDR3 contains 13 residues. CDR3 sequence (DNA): TGTGCCAGCAGCAGCGATAGTCAAGAGACCCAGTACTTC. Its translation: CASSSDSQETQYF.

This chain links TRBV9 with TRBJ2-1; D is undetermined. From germline, CDR1 is SGDLS and CDR2 YYNGEE. Trimming stripped 3 bases from V and 9 bases from J, with 13 bases between. This CDR3 comprises 13 residues. CDR3 region: CASSGRPLGEQFF. The CDR3 nucleotides read TGTGCCAGCAGCGGACGCCCGCTGGGTGAGCAGTTCTTC.

The rearrangement joins TRBV6-1 to TRBJ2-2, with TRBD2 identical over 8 bases. Germline CDR1 and CDR2: MNHNS and SASEGT. V lost 6 bases to trimming and J lost 6 bases; unmatched junction nucleotides: 9. The CDR3 runs to 15 residues. DNA of the CDR3: TGTGCCAGCAGCCAACTAGCGGCAGTGGCCGGGGAGCTGTTTTTT. Protein: CASSQLAAVAGELFF.

This clone was seen just once. This chain links TRBV10-2 with TRBJ2-1; D not resolved. V lost 6 bases to trimming and J lost 5 bases, with 11 bases between them. The V gene's germline CDR1 is WSHSY and CDR2 SAAADI. The CDR3 length is 13 residues. The CDR3: CASSSAVNNEQFF. In nucleotides, the CDR3 is TGCGCCAGCAGCTCGGCCGTAAACAATGAGCAGTTCTTC.

The V call is TRBV18, the J call TRBJ2-5; TRBD2 matches at 10 bases. The CDR3 runs to 16 residues. The V and J ends lost 3 bases and 5 bases, in that order; junction bases with no gene match: 9. Per germline, CDR1 KGHSH and CDR2 LQKENI. The CDR3 bases are TGTGCCAGCTCACCGGTAGCGGGAGGAGAAGGGGAGACCCAGTACTTC. Amino acids: CASSPVAGGEGETQYF.